Below are 8 T cell receptor beta chains sequenced from a single sample in a study of spatial heterogeneity in lung cancer. As for time point: blood at routine non-recurrence follow-up after resection. TCRdb ran MiXCR on the 5' RACE reads and lists one entry per CDR3 protein. The table has tens of thousands of distinct CDR3 sequences, less than 20% seen once. The sample in question was PBMCs, obtained at follow-up. These receptors originate from a male donor with early-stage non-small cell lung cancer.

This clonotype was recorded a few times. CDR3 sequence reads: CASSQVLGNTIYF. The CDR3 nucleotides read TGTGCCAGCAGCCAAGTACTGGGAAACACCATATATTTT. The V and J genes are TRBV14 and TRBJ1-3, with unresolved D. This CDR3 comprises 13 residues. CDR1 and CDR2 (germline): SGHDN, FVKESK. V lost 1 base and J 4 bases, leaving 5 bases between the germline ends.

For this clonotype: This could be a read error, since a much larger clone is one nucleotide away. The chain employs TRBV12-3 or TRBV12-4 and TRBJ1-5; D is unresolved. The DNA end is more similar to TRBJ2-3, so the J call may be wrong. This CDR3 has 13 residues. The chain's CDR3 is CASSLESNQPQYF. DNA for the CDR3: TGTGCCAGCAGTTTAGAGAGCAATCAGCCCCAGTATTTT.

This chain connects TRBV29-1 to TRBJ2-1, with no clear D. The CDR3 sequence is 10 residues long. The germline V gene has CDR1 SQVTM and CDR2 ANQGSEA. With 7 bases removed from V and 7 bases from J, the gap between germline ends came to 8 bases. The CDR3 coding sequence is TGCAGCGCTCATAAGAATGAGCAGTTCTTC. This gives the protein CSAHKNEQFF.

This clonotype was recorded only once. The gene calls are TRBV3-1 and TRBJ1-2; 8 nucleotides align to TRBD1. The V segment lost 1 base and the J segment 8 bases; nucleotides outside the gene matches: 6. The CDR3 covers 14 residues. Germline-derived CDR1 and CDR2 are LGHDT and YNNKEL (reference sequence). The CDR3 coding sequence is TGTGCCAGCAGCCAAGGACAGGGGACTAACGGCTACACCTTC. This gives the protein CASSQGQGTNGYTF.

This clonotype was observed a few times. The gene calls are TRBV11-2 and TRBJ2-5, with a tentative D call TRBD2 (5 bases). This CDR3 has 13 amino acids. In germline, CDR1 is SGHAT, CDR2 FQNNGV. Trimming shortened V by 5 bases and J by 5 bases, and 12 bases separated the two germline ends. CDR3 in DNA: TGTGCCAGCAGCCGTTCCCGCGGGGAGACCCAGTACTTC. Its protein product is CASSRSRGETQYF.

This rearrangement joins TRBV10-2 to TRBJ2-7; TRBD1 is a possible D gene (5 bases). The CDR3 is 14 residues long. Trimming took 0 bases from V and 3 from J, leaving 9 bases between them. CDR1 WSHSY and CDR2 SAAADI come from the germline V gene. CDR3 region: CASSESRQLYEQYF. CDR3 sequence (DNA): TGCGCCAGCAGTGAGTCGAGACAGCTCTACGAGCAGTACTTC.

This clonotype was seen more than once but under ten times. The gene calls are TRBV24-1 and TRBJ2-1, with 14 nucleotides matching TRBD2. Germline V gene data show CDR1 as KGHDR and CDR2 as SFDVKD. The CDR3 extends over 20 amino acids. Trimming cost V 4 bases and J 8 bases; bases outside gene matches: 18. CDR3 region: CATSDLAGTSGRAGRDEQFF. The DNA for the CDR3 is TGTGCCACCAGTGACCTTGCCGGGACTAGCGGGAGAGCTGGCCGGGATGAGCAGTTCTTC.

This clonotype was recorded a few times. The chain links TRBV14 to TRBJ2-1; no definite D call. Per the germline V gene, CDR1 is SGHDN and CDR2 is FVKESK. The CDR3 consists of 12 residues. With 4 bases removed from V and 7 bases from J, the gap between germline ends came to 8 bases. CDR3 amino acids: CASSRTRNEQFF. The CDR3 nucleotides are TGTGCCAGCAGCCGCACCAGGAATGAGCAGTTCTTC.